This T cell receptor (beta chain) was sequenced for a study of Graves' ophthalmopathy and Graves' hyperthyroidism. Overall study findings and caveats: The majority of expanded thyroid clonotypes above 0.001 frequency also occurred in blood.

Germline lookup yields CDR1 DFQATT and CDR2 SNEGSKA (reference sequence). This CDR3 region has 14 residues. V was clipped by 4 bases and J by 2 bases, with 12 bases between them. Enrolled hyperthyroidism patients had a new diagnosis, a duration under 2 months, and an age of 18 to 65. Amplification targeted the TCR beta CDR3 regions, with RNA transcripts as the source material. The workflow started with a first-round RT-PCR run with HTBI primers and then moved on to a second-round multiplex PCR. MiXCR was run by TCRdb on the multiplex PCR reads, yielding one entry per CDR3 protein. The table has roughly 400,000 distinct CDR3 sequences, just over 15% seen once. Many counts were recorded for this clonotype. What it binds is unknown.

Sequenced input: peripheral blood. This TCR derives from a woman under 30 with stable Graves' hyperthyroidism. V is TRBV20-1 and J is TRBJ1-5; D gene unclear. In nucleotides, the CDR3 is TGCAGTGCTAAAGGGCGCGTGGGCAATCAGCCCCAGCATTTT. It specifies CSAKGRVGNQPQHF.